These T cell receptor beta chains were read from a single sample in a study of control samples from healthy donors and cancer patients. This table comes from immunoSEQ multiplex PCR, and its TCRdb copy is limited to in-frame clones, with some not included. The sample comprises 40,000 to 50,000 clones, over 80% of which are singletons, and roughly 44% rests with the top ten. Sequenced: blood. The receptors were gathered from a man aged 60 to 69 in good health. Each CDR3 is given with its conserved first and last residue. A D gene is named only where the DNA matches it firmly. Size tells how often a clone was seen (once, few, many) or the class of an expanded clone, and some rows leave it out.

clone_size | j_call | d_call | v_call | cdr3_length | cdr3_nt | cdr3_aa
NA | TRBJ1-1 | TRBD1 | TRBV3-1/TRBV3-2 | 14 | TGTGCCAGCAGACGACAGGGATGGAACACTGAAGCTTTCTTT | CASRRQGWNTEAFF
NA | TRBJ2-7 | TRBD1 | TRBV6-5 | 12 | TGTGCCAGCTCGGCAGGACAGGGAGAGCAGTACTTC | CASSAGQGEQYF
NA | TRBJ1-2 | NA | TRBV18 | 13 | TGTGCCAGCTCACCACGTGGATCGGATGGCTACACCTTC | CASSPRGSDGYTF
few | TRBJ2-2 | TRBD2 | TRBV5-6 | 15 | TGTGCCAGTTTAAGCGGGAGGGCCGACACCGGGGAGCTGTTTTTT | CASLSGRADTGELFF
NA | TRBJ1-1 | NA | TRBV27 | 19 | TGTGCCAGCAGTTCCGTATACCCGGGGGCGCGGGAAAGGGACACTGAAGCTTTCTTT | CASSSVYPGARERDTEAFF
few | TRBJ1-5 | TRBD1 | TRBV19 | 13 | TGTGCCAGTTCGGACAGGGTCAATCAGCCCCAGCATTTT | CASSDRVNQPQHF
NA | TRBJ2-6 | NA | TRBV28 | 15 | TGTGCCAGCAGTTTCTGGAGCTCTGGGGCCAACGTCCTGACTTTC | CASSFWSSGANVLTF
NA | TRBJ2-4 | NA | TRBV5-1 | 13 | TGCGCCAGCAGCTCGTTGACACCTCCCACCCAGTACTTC | CASSSLTPPTQYF
NA | TRBJ2-1 | TRBD2 | TRBV6-2/TRBV6-3 | 17 | TGTGCCAGCAGTTACTCTCCTCTAGCGGGGGTCTACAATGAGCAGTTCTTC | CASSYSPLAGVYNEQFF
NA | TRBJ1-1 | TRBD1 | TRBV25-1 | 11 | TGTGCCAGCAGTGTACAGGGGAGGGCTTTCTTT | CASSVQGRAFF
NA | TRBJ2-5 | TRBD2 | TRBV29-1 | 16 | TGCAGCGTTCGAGATCCTATGACTAGCGGGGAAGAGACCCAGTACTTC | CSVRDPMTSGEETQYF
NA | TRBJ1-3 | NA | TRBV10-3 | 14 | TGTGCCATCAGTGAGACAGGGACTGGAAACACCATATATTTT | CAISETGTGNTIYF
NA | TRBJ1-1 | TRBD1 | TRBV29-1 | 12 | TGCAGCGTTGGGTCGACAGGGACTGAAGCTTTCTTT | CSVGSTGTEAFF
NA | TRBJ2-7 | NA | TRBV7-9 | 13 | TGTGCCAGCAGCTTGGGGGGACCCTACGAGCAGTACTTC | CASSLGGPYEQYF
NA | TRBJ2-7 | NA | TRBV24-1 | 13 | TGTGCCACCAGTGGGGCGGGATCCTACGAGCAGTACTTC | CATSGAGSYEQYF
NA | TRBJ2-7 | TRBD1 | TRBV7-9 | 15 | TGTGCCAGCAGCTTCCTTGGACAGGGCTCTTACGAGCAGTACTTC | CASSFLGQGSYEQYF
NA | TRBJ1-4 | NA | TRBV10-3 | 13 | TGTGCCATCGGGAGGGGCGGTAATGAAAAACTGTTTTTT | CAIGRGGNEKLFF
NA | TRBJ2-2 | TRBD2 | TRBV3-1/TRBV3-2 | 16 | TGTGCCAGCAGCCAAAAAGGCGGGAGGGCCACCGGGGAGCTGTTTTTT | CASSQKGGRATGELFF
once | TRBJ1-4 | NA | TRBV10-3 | 13 | TGTGCCATCAGTGCTGGTTTCGGTGAAAAACTGTTTTTT | CAISAGFGEKLFF
NA | TRBJ2-2 | TRBD1 | TRBV7-2 | 15 | TGTGCCAGCTCGAGGGACAGCACGAACACCGGGGAGCTGTTTTTT | CASSRDSTNTGELFF
NA | TRBJ2-7 | TRBD2 | TRBV28 | 14 | TGTGCCAGCAGTCCCCCGCGGGGGATAGGGGAGCAGTACTTC | CASSPPRGIGEQYF
NA | TRBJ1-1 | TRBD1 | TRBV18 | 16 | TGTGCCAGCTCACAAGGACAGGGTGTGAAGAACACTGAAGCTTTCTTT | CASSQGQGVKNTEAFF
NA | TRBJ1-1 | TRBD1 | TRBV5-4 | 15 | TGTGCCAGCAGCCCAGGGGGAAGGGTAAACACTGAAGCTTTCTTT | CASSPGGRVNTEAFF
many | TRBJ1-1 | NA | TRBV14 | 16 | TGTGCCAGCAGCCAAGGGCGGGGAACCATGAACACTGAAGCTTTCTTT | CASSQGRGTMNTEAFF
once | TRBJ1-1 | NA | TRBV30 | 12 | TGTGCCGGGGCAGTCATGAACACTGAAGCTTTCTTT | CAGAVMNTEAFF
NA | TRBJ1-2 | NA | TRBV5-6 | 13 | TGTGCCAGCAGCTTCCGGGGGACCCGGGGCTACACCTTC | CASSFRGTRGYTF
NA | TRBJ1-2 | NA | TRBV16 | 15 | TGTGCCAGCAGCCGCCCGGGACGGAAAAACTATGGCTACACCTTC | CASSRPGRKNYGYTF
NA | TRBJ1-1 | NA | TRBV6-5 | 14 | TGTGCCAGCAGCATCCGGGGGGCAATTGCTGAAGCTTTCTTT | CASSIRGAIAEAFF
NA | TRBJ2-5 | TRBD2 | TRBV4-1 | 15 | TGCGCCAGCAGCCCGGGGACTAGCGGTAGAGAGACCCAGTACTTC | CASSPGTSGRETQYF
NA | TRBJ1-3 | NA | TRBV6-5 | 12 | TGTGCCAGCAACTCGCTGCGGAACACCATATATTTT | CASNSLRNTIYF
NA | TRBJ1-1 | NA | TRBV5-8 | 13 | TGTGCCAGCAGCTTTTCCAGACCCGCTGAAGCTTTCTTT | CASSFSRPAEAFF
NA | TRBJ1-1 | NA | TRBV18 | 14 | TGTGCCAGCTCATCACAGGGTGAGAACACTGAAGCTTTCTTT | CASSSQGENTEAFF
few | TRBJ1-5 | TRBD1 | TRBV2 | 14 | TGTGCCAGCAGTGAAGCGCCTTGGACAGGGCCCCAGCATTTT | CASSEAPWTGPQHF
NA | TRBJ2-2 | TRBD2 | TRBV9 | 17 | TGTGCCAGCAGCCCCCGATGGCGCGGGGGTCGCACCGGGGAGCTGTTTTTT | CASSPRWRGGRTGELFF
NA | TRBJ1-4 | NA | TRBV24-1 | 15 | TGTGCCACCAGTGACTCCGGGACTGGGGAGGAAAAACTGTTTTTT | CATSDSGTGEEKLFF
NA | TRBJ2-3 | NA | TRBV7-2 | 17 | TGTGCCAGCAGCCCCCGTCGAGGGCGGGGATACACAGATACGCAGTATTTT | CASSPRRGRGYTDTQYF
NA | TRBJ1-2 | NA | TRBV6-2/TRBV6-3 | 13 | TGTGCCAGCAGTTACTCGGGTCCTCATGGCTACACCTTC | CASSYSGPHGYTF
NA | TRBJ2-7 | TRBD1 | TRBV18 | 15 | TGTGCCAGCTCACAGGGACAGGGGGTCGTCTACGAGCAGTACTTC | CASSQGQGVVYEQYF
NA | TRBJ1-1 | NA | TRBV6-5 | 12 | TGTGCCAGCAGTACACTAAACACTGAAGCTTTCTTT | CASSTLNTEAFF
NA | TRBJ1-5 | NA | TRBV6-5 | 15 | TGTGCCAGCACGGGTCGATACGCAAGCAATCAGCCCCAGCATTTT | CASTGRYASNQPQHF
NA | TRBJ1-1 | NA | TRBV7-9 | 16 | TGTGCCAGCAGCTCTCTTAGAGGAGGTCTGGGCACTGAAGCTTTCTTT | CASSSLRGGLGTEAFF
NA | TRBJ2-6 | NA | TRBV9 | 14 | TGTGCCAGCAGCCCGACCCCAGGGGCCAACGTCCTGACTTTC | CASSPTPGANVLTF
NA | TRBJ2-5 | TRBD2 | TRBV6-5 | 15 | TGTGCCAGCAGTTACCGCGGGAGGGCTTGGGAGACCCAGTACTTC | CASSYRGRAWETQYF
NA | TRBJ2-7 | TRBD1 | TRBV6-5 | 13 | TGTGCCAGCACCCAGGGACAGACCTGCGAGCAGTACTTC | CASTQGQTCEQYF
NA | TRBJ1-2 | NA | TRBV9 | 13 | TGTGCCAGCAGCCCCGGGACGGGCTATGGCTACACCTTC | CASSPGTGYGYTF
NA | TRBJ1-2 | NA | TRBV19 | 14 | TGTGCCAGTAGTATGGACAGAATTGTCTATGGCTACACCTTC | CASSMDRIVYGYTF
NA | TRBJ1-6 | NA | TRBV19 | 15 | TGTGCCAGTAGTCCGTCACCGAATTATAATTCACCCCTCCACTTT | CASSPSPNYNSPLHF
NA | TRBJ1-5 | NA | TRBV6-2/TRBV6-3 | 15 | TGTGCCAGCAGTTACTCGGGCAGGGCTGGCCAGCCCCAGCATTTT | CASSYSGRAGQPQHF
few | TRBJ1-6 | NA | TRBV28 | 16 | TGTGCCAGCAGTTTGGACGTAGGCTCCTATAATTCACCCCTCCACTTT | CASSLDVGSYNSPLHF
NA | TRBJ1-1 | NA | TRBV29-1 | 14 | TGCAGCGTAGATAGGGACGGAACCTACACTGAAGCTTTCTTT | CSVDRDGTYTEAFF
NA | TRBJ2-7 | TRBD2 | TRBV5-1 | 16 | TGCGCCAGCAGCTATGGCGGTAGCGGGAATATCTACGAGCAGTACTTC | CASSYGGSGNIYEQYF
few | TRBJ2-2 | NA | TRBV6-2/TRBV6-3 | 14 | TGTGCCAGCAGTAGGGGGTCCAACACCGGGGAGCTGTTTTTT | CASSRGSNTGELFF
once | TRBJ1-2 | TRBD1 | TRBV14 | 14 | TGTGCCAGCAGCCTTATGGGACAGGGCCATGGCTACACCTTC | CASSLMGQGHGYTF
NA | TRBJ1-3 | NA | TRBV5-6 | 16 | TGTGCCAGCAGCTCGTGGGGGATAGTCTCTGGAAACACCATATATTTT | CASSSWGIVSGNTIYF
NA | TRBJ1-4 | NA | TRBV5-1 | 16 | TGCGCCAGCAGCTTTAGACAGTCGGCAACTAATGAAAAACTGTTTTTT | CASSFRQSATNEKLFF
few | TRBJ1-3 | NA | TRBV5-4 | 17 | TGTGCCAGCCGCTCTGATCGACAGGCCGCCTCTGGAAACACCATATATTTT | CASRSDRQAASGNTIYF
NA | TRBJ1-5 | NA | TRBV19 | 14 | TGTGCCAGTAGTGCCCGGGCCAACAATCAGCCCCAGCATTTT | CASSARANNQPQHF
NA | TRBJ1-2 | NA | TRBV5-6 | 13 | TGTGCCAGCAGCTTTCAGGGGTTCTATGGCTACACCTTC | CASSFQGFYGYTF
NA | TRBJ2-2 | TRBD2 | TRBV28 | 17 | TGTGCCAGCAGTTCACATGTGGGGACTAGCGGGACCGGGGAGCTGTTTTTT | CASSSHVGTSGTGELFF